This T cell receptor beta chain came from a study of cytomegalovirus exposure and HLA in healthy donors. This CDR3 has 15 amino acids. Between the trimmed V and J ends, which lost 7 bases and 2 bases, there was a span of 16 bases. The germline V gene encodes CDR1 LNHDA and CDR2 SQIVND (reference sequence). PCR amplification relied on 60 Vbeta primers (plus 13 Jbeta primers). Some clones are missing from TCRdb's copy, which holds only in-frame ones; the method was immunoSEQ multiplex PCR. The profile shows over 110,000 clones, roughly 80% of them singletons. V gene TRBV19 combines with J gene TRBJ2-3; tentative D call: TRBD1 (6 bases). This receptor was obtained from a female donor in good health and CMV-seronegative. Specimen: PBMCs. This chain's CDR3 is CASMAGDIATDTQYF. The CDR3 DNA reads as TGTGCCAGTATGGCAGGGGATATCGCCACAGATACGCAGTATTTT.